This T cell receptor (beta chain) emerged from a study of T cells in Graves' hyperthyroidism and ophthalmopathy. This clonotype was picked up many times. What it binds is unknown. The CDR3 regions of TCR beta were amplified from RNA transcripts. The HTBI primer set was used in a first-round RT-PCR of the TCR CDR3. TCRdb used MiXCR to reprocess the multiplex PCR reads, holding one entry per CDR3 protein. The profile shows some 600,000 distinct CDR3 sequences, approximately 13% of them singletons. V gave up 1 base and J gave up 5 bases, with 12 bases separating them. CDR1 is KGHSH, CDR2 LQKENI, per germline. The CDR3 is made up of 15 amino acids. Uncontrolled infections, other autoimmune diseases, pregnancy or lactation led to exclusion of patients. Clinical symptoms, serum thyroxine, TRAb, thyroid ultrasound and orbital computed tomography informed diagnoses. Findings and limits, study-wide: The blood repertoire included most of the expanded thyroid clonotypes above 0.001. Separation of ophthalmopathy from stable hyperthyroidism was achieved by a 13 V-J model.

Sequencing was carried out using blood. This sequence joins TRBV18 and TRBJ1-5; a weak D match, TRBD1 (6 bases). This receptor was obtained from a woman aged 25 to 45 with Graves' hyperthyroidism that later progressed to Graves' ophthalmopathy. CDR3 nucleotides: TGTGCCAGCTCACCACGGGGGGCCACCGATCAGCCCCAGCATTTT. As protein: CASSPRGATDQPQHF.